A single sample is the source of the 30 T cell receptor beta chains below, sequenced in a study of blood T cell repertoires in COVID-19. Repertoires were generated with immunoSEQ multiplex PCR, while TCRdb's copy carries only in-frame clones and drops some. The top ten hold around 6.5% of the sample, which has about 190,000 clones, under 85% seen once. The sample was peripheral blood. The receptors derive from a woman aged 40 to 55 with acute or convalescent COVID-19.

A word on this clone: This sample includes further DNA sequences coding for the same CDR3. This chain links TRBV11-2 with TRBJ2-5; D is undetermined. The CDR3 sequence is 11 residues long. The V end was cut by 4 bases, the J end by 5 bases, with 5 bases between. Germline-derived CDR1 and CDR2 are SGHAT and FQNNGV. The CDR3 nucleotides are TGTGCCAGCAGCTCTCAGGAGACCCAGTACTTC. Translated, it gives CASSSQETQYF.

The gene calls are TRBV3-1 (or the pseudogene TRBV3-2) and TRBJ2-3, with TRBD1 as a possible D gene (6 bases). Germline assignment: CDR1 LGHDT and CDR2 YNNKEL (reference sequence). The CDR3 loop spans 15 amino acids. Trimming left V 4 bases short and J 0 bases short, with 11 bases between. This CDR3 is CASSLQGTSTDTQYF. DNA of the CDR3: TGTGCCAGCAGCCTTCAGGGGACAAGCACAGATACGCAGTATTTT.

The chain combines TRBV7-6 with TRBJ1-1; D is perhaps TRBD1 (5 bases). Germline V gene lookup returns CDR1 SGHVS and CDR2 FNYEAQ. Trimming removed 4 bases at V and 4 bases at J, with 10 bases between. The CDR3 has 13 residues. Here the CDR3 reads CASSSGGFTEAFF. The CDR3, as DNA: TGTGCCAGCAGCTCGGGGGGGTTCACTGAAGCTTTCTTT. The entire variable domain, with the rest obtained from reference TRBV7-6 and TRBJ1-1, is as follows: GAGVSQSPRYKVTKRGQDVALRCDPISGHVSLYWYRQALGQGPEFLTYFNYEAQQDKSGLPNDRFSAERPEGSISTLTIQRTEQRDSAMYRCASSSGGFTEAFFGQGTRLTVV.

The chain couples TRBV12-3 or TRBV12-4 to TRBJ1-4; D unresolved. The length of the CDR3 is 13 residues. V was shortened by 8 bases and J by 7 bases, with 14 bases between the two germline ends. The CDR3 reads CASSRIRTEKLFF. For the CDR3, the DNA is TGTGCCAGCTCTAGGATTAGAACTGAAAAACTGTTTTTT.

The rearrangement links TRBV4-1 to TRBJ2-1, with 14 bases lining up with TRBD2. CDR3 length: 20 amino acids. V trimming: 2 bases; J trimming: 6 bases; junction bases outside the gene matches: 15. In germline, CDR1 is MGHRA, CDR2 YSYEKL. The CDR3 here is CASSQRGLRTGTSGSNEQFF. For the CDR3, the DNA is TGCGCCAGCAGCCAAAGGGGGCTCCGGACCGGGACTAGCGGGAGCAATGAGCAGTTCTTC.

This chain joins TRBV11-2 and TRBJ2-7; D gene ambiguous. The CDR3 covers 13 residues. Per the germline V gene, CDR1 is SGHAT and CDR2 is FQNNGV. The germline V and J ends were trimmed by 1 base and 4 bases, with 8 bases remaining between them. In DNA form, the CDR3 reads TGTGCCAGCAGCTTAGTCACATCTTACGAGCAGTACTTC. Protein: CASSLVTSYEQYF.

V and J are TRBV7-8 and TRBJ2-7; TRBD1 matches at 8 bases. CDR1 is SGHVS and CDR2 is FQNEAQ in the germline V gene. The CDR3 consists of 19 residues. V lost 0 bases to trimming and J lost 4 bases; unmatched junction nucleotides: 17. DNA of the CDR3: TGTGCCAGCAGCTTAGCCCCACCAGGGTCCCGGACAGGGAATTACGAGCAGTACTTC. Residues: CASSLAPPGSRTGNYEQYF.

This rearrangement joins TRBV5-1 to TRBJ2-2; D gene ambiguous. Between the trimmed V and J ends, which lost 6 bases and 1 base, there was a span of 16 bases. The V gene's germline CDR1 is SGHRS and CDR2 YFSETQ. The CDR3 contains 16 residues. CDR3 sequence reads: CASTPLPGGNTGELFF. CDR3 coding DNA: TGCGCCAGCACTCCTCTCCCCGGCGGGAACACCGGGGAGCTGTTTTTT.

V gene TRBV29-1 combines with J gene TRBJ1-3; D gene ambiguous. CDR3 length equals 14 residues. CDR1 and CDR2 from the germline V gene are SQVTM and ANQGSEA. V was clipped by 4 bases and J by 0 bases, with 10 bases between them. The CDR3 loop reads CSVGLTSSGNTIYF. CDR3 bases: TGCAGCGTTGGGCTCACCAGCTCTGGAAACACCATATATTTT.

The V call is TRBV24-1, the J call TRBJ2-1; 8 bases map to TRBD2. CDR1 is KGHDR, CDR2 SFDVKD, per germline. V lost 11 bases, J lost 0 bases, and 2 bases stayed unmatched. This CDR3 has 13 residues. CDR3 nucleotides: TGTGCCATCAGCGGGAGCTCCTACAATGAGCAGTTCTTC. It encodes CAISGSSYNEQFF.

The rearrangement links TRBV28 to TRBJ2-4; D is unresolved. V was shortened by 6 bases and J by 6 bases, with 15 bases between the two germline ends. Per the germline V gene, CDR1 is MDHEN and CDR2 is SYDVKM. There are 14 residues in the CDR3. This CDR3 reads CASSPPGSRNIQYF. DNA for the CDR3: TGTGCCAGCAGCCCCCCCGGGTCAAGAAACATTCAGTACTTC. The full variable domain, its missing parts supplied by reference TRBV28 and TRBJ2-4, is DVKVTQSSRYLVKRTGEKVFLECVQDMDHENMFWYRQDPGLGLRLIYFSYDVKMKEKGDIPEGYSVSREKKERFSLILESASTNQTSMYLCASSPPGSRNIQYFGAGTRLSVL.

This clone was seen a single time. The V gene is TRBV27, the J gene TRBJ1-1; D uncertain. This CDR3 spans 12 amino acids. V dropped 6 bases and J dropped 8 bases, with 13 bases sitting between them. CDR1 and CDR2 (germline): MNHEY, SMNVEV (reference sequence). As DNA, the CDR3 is TGTGCCAGCAGCGCGGGAGGATTAGAAGCTTTCTTT. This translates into CASSAGGLEAFF.

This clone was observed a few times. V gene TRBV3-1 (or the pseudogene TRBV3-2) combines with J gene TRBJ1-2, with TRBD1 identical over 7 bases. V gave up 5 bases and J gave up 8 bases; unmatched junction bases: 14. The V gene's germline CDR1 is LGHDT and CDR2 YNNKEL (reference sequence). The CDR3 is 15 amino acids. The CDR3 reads CASSKARGSNRGYTF. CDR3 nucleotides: TGTGCCAGCAGCAAAGCCAGGGGGAGTAATAGGGGCTACACCTTC.

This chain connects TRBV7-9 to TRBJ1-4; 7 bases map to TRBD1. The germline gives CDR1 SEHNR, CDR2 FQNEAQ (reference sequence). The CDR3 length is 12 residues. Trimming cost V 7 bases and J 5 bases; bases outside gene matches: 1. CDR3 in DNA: TGTGCCAGCACAGGGGGAAATGAAAAACTGTTTTTT. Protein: CASTGGNEKLFF. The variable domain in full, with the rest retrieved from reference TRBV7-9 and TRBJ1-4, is DTGVSQNPRHKITKRGQNVTFRCDPISEHNRLYWYRQTLGQGPEFLTYFQNEAQLEKSRLLSDRFSAERPKGSFSTLEIQRTEQGDSAMYLCASTGGNEKLFFGSGTQLSVL.

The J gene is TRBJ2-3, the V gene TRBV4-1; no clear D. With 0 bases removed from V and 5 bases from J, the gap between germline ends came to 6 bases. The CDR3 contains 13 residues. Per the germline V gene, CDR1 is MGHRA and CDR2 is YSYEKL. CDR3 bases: TGCGCCAGCAGCCAAGATCTCGGAGATACGCAGTATTTT. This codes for CASSQDLGDTQYF.

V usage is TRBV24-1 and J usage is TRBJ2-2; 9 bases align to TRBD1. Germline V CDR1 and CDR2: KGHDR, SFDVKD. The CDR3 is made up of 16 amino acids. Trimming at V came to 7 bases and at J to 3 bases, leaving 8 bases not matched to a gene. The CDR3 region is CATSTTGGFDTGELFF. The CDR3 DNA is TGTGCCACCAGCACCACAGGGGGCTTCGACACCGGGGAGCTGTTTTTT.

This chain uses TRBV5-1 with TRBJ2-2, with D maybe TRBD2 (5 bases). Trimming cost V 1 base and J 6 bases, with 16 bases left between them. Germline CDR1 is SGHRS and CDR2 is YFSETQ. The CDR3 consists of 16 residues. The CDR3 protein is CASSLPGGQASGELFF. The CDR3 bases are TGCGCCAGCAGCTTGCCGGGCGGGCAGGCCTCCGGGGAGCTGTTTTTT.

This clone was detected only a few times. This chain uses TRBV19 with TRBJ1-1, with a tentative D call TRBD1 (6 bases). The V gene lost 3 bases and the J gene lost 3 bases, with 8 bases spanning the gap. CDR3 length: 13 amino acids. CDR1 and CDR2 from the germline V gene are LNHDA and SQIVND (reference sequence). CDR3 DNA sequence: TGTGCCAGTAGTATTTACAGGGACACTGAAGCTTTCTTT. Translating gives CASSIYRDTEAFF.

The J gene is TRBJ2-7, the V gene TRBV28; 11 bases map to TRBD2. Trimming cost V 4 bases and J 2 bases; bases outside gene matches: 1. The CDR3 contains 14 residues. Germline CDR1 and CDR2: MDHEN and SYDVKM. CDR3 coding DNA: TGTGCCAGCAGTTGGACTAGCGGGCCCTACGAGCAGTACTTC. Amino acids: CASSWTSGPYEQYF. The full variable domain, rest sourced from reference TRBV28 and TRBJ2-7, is DVKVTQSSRYLVKRTGEKVFLECVQDMDHENMFWYRQDPGLGLRLIYFSYDVKMKEKGDIPEGYSVSREKKERFSLILESASTNQTSMYLCASSWTSGPYEQYFGPGTRLTVT.

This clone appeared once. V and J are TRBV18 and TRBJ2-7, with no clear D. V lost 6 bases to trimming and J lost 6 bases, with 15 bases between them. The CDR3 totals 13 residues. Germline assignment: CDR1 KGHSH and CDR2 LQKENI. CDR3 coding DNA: TGTGCCAGCTCCCCCCCTGACAAGGCCGAGCAGTACTTC. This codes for CASSPPDKAEQYF.

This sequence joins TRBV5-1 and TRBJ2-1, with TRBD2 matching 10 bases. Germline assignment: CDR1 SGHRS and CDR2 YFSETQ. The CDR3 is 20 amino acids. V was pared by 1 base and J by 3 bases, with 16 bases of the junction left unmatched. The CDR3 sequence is CASSLRGSGGTLEIYNEQFF. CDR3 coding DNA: TGCGCCAGCAGCTTGCGAGGTAGCGGGGGGACCCTAGAAATCTACAATGAGCAGTTCTTC. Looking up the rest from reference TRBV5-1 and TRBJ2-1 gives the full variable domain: KAGVTQTPRYLIKTRGQQVTLSCSPISGHRSVSWYQQTPGQGLQFLFEYFSETQRNKGNFPGRFSGRQFSNSRSEMNVSTLELGDSALYLCASSLRGSGGTLEIYNEQFFGPGTRLTVL.

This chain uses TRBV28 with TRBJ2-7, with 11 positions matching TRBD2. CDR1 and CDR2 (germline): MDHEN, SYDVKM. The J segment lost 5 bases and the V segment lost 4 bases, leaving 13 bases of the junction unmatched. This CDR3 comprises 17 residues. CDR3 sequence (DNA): TGTGCCAGCAGTTCCTTTAGCGGGAGGGTCCCACCCCACGAGCAGTACTTC. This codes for CASSSFSGRVPPHEQYF.

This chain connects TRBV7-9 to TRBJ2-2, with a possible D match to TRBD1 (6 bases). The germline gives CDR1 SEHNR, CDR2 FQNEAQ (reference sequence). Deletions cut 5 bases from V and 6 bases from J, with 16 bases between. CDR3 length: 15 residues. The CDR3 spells CASSPRRTAAGELFF. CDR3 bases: TGTGCCAGCAGCCCACGTAGGACAGCCGCCGGGGAGCTGTTTTTT.

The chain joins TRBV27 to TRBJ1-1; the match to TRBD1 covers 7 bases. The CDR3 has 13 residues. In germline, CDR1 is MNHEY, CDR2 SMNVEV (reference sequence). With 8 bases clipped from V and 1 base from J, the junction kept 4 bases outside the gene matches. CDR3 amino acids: CASQRQGNTEAFF. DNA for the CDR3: TGTGCCAGCCAGAGACAGGGGAACACTGAAGCTTTCTTT.

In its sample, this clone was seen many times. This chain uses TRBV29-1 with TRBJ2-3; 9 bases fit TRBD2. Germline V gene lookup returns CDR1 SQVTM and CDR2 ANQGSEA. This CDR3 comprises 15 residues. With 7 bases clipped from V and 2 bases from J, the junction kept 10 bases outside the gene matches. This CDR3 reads CSAGAGGLHTDTQYF. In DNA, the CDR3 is TGCAGCGCCGGAGCGGGAGGCCTCCACACAGATACGCAGTATTTT.

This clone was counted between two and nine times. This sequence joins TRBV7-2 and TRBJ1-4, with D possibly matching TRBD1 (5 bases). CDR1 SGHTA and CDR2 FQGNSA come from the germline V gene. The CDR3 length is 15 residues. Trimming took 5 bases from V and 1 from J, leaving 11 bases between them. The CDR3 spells CASSNTGGTNEKLFF. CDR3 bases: TGTGCCAGCAGCAACACGGGGGGAACTAATGAAAAACTGTTTTTT.

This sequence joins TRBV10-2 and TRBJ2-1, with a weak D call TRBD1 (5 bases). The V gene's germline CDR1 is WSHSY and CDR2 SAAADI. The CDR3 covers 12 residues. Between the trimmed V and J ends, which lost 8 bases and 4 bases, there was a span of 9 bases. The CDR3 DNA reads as TGCGCCAGCCTGCGACAGTACAATGAGCAGTTCTTC. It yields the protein CASLRQYNEQFF.

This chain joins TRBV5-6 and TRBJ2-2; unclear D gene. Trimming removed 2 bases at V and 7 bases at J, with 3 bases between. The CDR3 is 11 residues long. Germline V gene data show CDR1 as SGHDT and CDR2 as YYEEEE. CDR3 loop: CASSFVGELFF. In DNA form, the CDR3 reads TGTGCCAGCAGCTTCGTCGGGGAGCTGTTTTTT. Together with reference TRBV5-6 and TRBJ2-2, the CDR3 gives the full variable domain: DAGVTQSPTHLIKTRGQQVTLRCSPKSGHDTVSWYQQALGQGPQFIFQYYEEEERQRGNFPDRFSGHQFPNYSSELNVNALLLGDSALYLCASSFVGELFFGEGSRLTVL.

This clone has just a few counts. Here the CDR3 DNA reads TGTGCCAGCCACCCGACAGGGCTAAGAGATACGCAGTATTTT. Amino acids: CASHPTGLRDTQYF. The gene calls are TRBV19 and TRBJ2-3, with 7 positions matching TRBD1. J was trimmed by 5 bases and V by 9 bases; bases with no gene match: 11. Germline-derived CDR1 and CDR2 are LNHDA and SQIVND (reference sequence). The CDR3 contains 14 residues.

The CDR3 DNA sequence: TGCGCCAGCAGCTTGGGGATATCGGGGGTGGGTTCCTACGAGCAGTACTTC. It is translated as CASSLGISGVGSYEQYF. This chain uses TRBV5-1 with TRBJ2-7, with a weak D call TRBD2 (6 bases). The CDR3 covers 17 residues. V was cut by 0 bases and J by 1 base, with 17 bases left in between. Germline V CDR1 and CDR2: SGHRS, YFSETQ.